This T cell receptor beta chain was profiled in a study of cytomegalovirus exposure and HLA in healthy donors. On the study more broadly: Earlier, approximately 110 million unique TCR beta sequences were recovered from approximately 200 million T cells by an analysis.

Germline loops: CDR1 SGHKS, CDR2 YYEKEE (reference sequence). V gave up 0 bases and J gave up 4 bases; unmatched junction bases: 12. The CDR3 length is 19 residues. Concerning this clone itself: Its antigen is not known.

Study findings and constraints: Reportedly, a later analysis found an Asian-associated ancestry cluster had fewer N-insertions than the approximately 700-donor mean.

The PCR used 60 Vbeta and 13 Jbeta primers. Generated by immunoSEQ multiplex PCR, the TCRdb table keeps only in-frame clones and is missing some. The table has about 160,000 clones, around 81% seen once. This TCR came from a woman aged 50 to 60 in good health and CMV-seronegative. The sequenced sample was PBMCs. The V call is TRBV5-5, the J call TRBJ2-3, with 12 bases fitting TRBD1. The CDR3 region has the DNA TGTGCCAGCAGCTTGGCCGGTGGACTGGGGACAGGGGGCGCAGATACGCAGTATTTT. It translates to CASSLAGGLGTGGADTQYF.